Following are 30 T cell receptor beta chains from one sample sequenced in a study of human T cells and chemical hapten exposure. Described time point: pre-sensitization, week 0. Treatment denoted: therapeutic diphenylcyclopropenone sensitization with weekly scalp DPC. Via MiXCR, TCRdb re-called the RACE reads, giving one row per CDR3 protein. This table has about 270,000 distinct CDR3 sequences, over 7.5% appearing once. This specimen consisted of whole blood, obtained in connection with sensitization to the hapten diphenylcyclopropenone (DPC). Source of these receptors: a young man with alopecia areata. Some clones in this sample may be carry-over from other donors' samples.

This sequence joins TRBV7-2 and TRBJ1-6, with no clear D. The V end lost 0 bases, the J end lost 4 bases, and 10 bases lay between the germline ends. The CDR3 covers 16 residues. CDR1 SGHTA and CDR2 FQGNSA come from the germline V gene. The CDR3 bases are TGTGCCAGCAGCTTAGCTGCCATAATTTATAATTCACCCCTCCACTTT. Translating it yields CASSLAAIIYNSPLHF.

This clonotype was seen ten or more times. The chain is built from TRBV7-2 and TRBJ2-7; 9 positions match TRBD1. CDR1 is SGHTA, CDR2 FQGNSA, per germline. This CDR3 comprises 17 residues. Losses at the gene ends were 2 bases for V and 2 bases for J; bases not matched to a gene: 10. The CDR3 nucleotides read TGTGCCAGCAGCTTAAGTTACTCCGGGACAGGGCCCTACGAGCAGTACTTC. This gives the protein CASSLSYSGTGPYEQYF.

This clonotype was picked up a small number of times. The J gene is TRBJ2-4, the V gene TRBV2; possibly TRBD1 for D (6 bases). CDR1 SNHLY and CDR2 FYNNEI come from the germline V gene. The V and J ends lost 7 bases and 5 bases respectively, with 6 bases between them. CDR3 length equals 11 residues. The CDR3 spells CASTGENIQYF. The CDR3 DNA is TGTGCCAGCACAGGGGAAAACATTCAGTACTTC.

In this sample, this clonotype turned up a few times. V usage is TRBV27 and J usage is TRBJ2-3; 7 bases agree with TRBD1. Germline V gene data show CDR1 as MNHEY and CDR2 as SMNVEV (reference sequence). CDR3 length equals 16 residues. After removal of 3 bases from V and 1 base from J, the junction contained 7 bases not matched to a gene. CDR3 nucleotides: TGTGCCAGCAGTTTCGAATCGGGACAGCGCACAGATACGCAGTATTTT. Its protein product is CASSFESGQRTDTQYF.

This clonotype was found a few times. The chain couples TRBV12-3 or TRBV12-4 to TRBJ1-3; D is ambiguous. V was cut by 7 bases and J by 4 bases, with 17 bases left in between. CDR3 size: 15 residues. This CDR3 reads CASKLGNVKGNTIYF. The CDR3 bases are TGTGCCAGCAAGTTGGGGAATGTTAAGGGAAACACCATATATTTT.

This clonotype appeared a few times. The gene calls are TRBV12-3 or TRBV12-4 and TRBJ1-1, with D possibly being TRBD1 (5 bases). Trimming left V 3 bases short and J 1 base short, with 12 bases between. This CDR3 contains 15 residues. The CDR3 DNA reads TGTGCCAGCAGTTTCCAGGGACCCACGAACACTGAAGCTTTCTTT. It yields the protein CASSFQGPTNTEAFF.

V is TRBV14 and J is TRBJ2-1; D possibly uses TRBD1 or TRBD2 (5 bases each). CDR1 is SGHDN, CDR2 FVKESK, per germline. CDR3 length equals 17 residues. Trimming took 1 base from V and 4 from J, leaving 17 bases between them. The CDR3 region is CASSQAWDGSIYNEQFF. The CDR3 nucleotides are TGTGCCAGCAGCCAAGCCTGGGACGGATCTATATACAATGAGCAGTTCTTC.

This clonotype has at least ten counts. This chain links TRBV6-2 or TRBV6-3 with TRBJ2-3; D ambiguous. Germline V lookup: CDR1 MNHEY, CDR2 SVGEGT. Trimming left V 7 bases short and J 2 bases short, with 4 bases between. The CDR3 is 11 residues long. In DNA, the CDR3 is TGTGCCAGCACTCCCACAGATACGCAGTATTTT. Encoded protein: CASTPTDTQYF.

The chain uses TRBV16 and TRBJ1-1; 7 bases match TRBD1. Trimming took 5 bases from V and 1 from J; bases not matched to a gene: 7. The CDR3 totals 15 residues. Germline CDR1 is KGHSY and CDR2 is FQNENV. The CDR3 nucleotides are TGTGCCAGCAGCAAAAACCAGGGGGAGAACACTGAAGCTTTCTTT. Protein sequence: CASSKNQGENTEAFF.

This clonotype was found a few times. The rearrangement links TRBV20-1 to TRBJ2-3, with 8 bases that match TRBD1. Losses at the gene ends were 4 bases for V and 0 bases for J; bases not matched to a gene: 12. The CDR3 loop spans 17 amino acids. Germline lookup yields CDR1 DFQATT and CDR2 SNEGSKA (reference sequence). In DNA, the CDR3 is TGCAGTGCTAAACGGACAGGGACGGGAGCTAGCACAGATACGCAGTATTTT. Translation gives CSAKRTGTGASTDTQYF.

The V call is TRBV3-1, the J call TRBJ2-2, with 7 bases matching TRBD1. CDR1 and CDR2 (germline): LGHDT, YNNKEL (reference sequence). The V and J ends lost 1 base and 1 base, in that order; junction bases with no gene match: 3. This CDR3 has 16 amino acids. The CDR3 DNA is TGTGCCAGCAGCCAAGTGGGACAGATGAACACCGGGGAGCTGTTTTTT. Translation gives CASSQVGQMNTGELFF.

This clonotype was counted between two and nine times. The V call is TRBV6-2 or TRBV6-3, the J call TRBJ2-5, with 7 nucleotides matching TRBD1. Germline V gene data show CDR1 as MNHEY and CDR2 as SVGEGT. V was clipped by 5 bases and J by 2 bases; unmatched bases: 5. The CDR3 runs to 14 residues. CDR3 in amino acids: CASSPGTEQETQYF. DNA of the CDR3: TGTGCCAGCAGTCCCGGGACAGAACAAGAGACCCAGTACTTC.

This clonotype was counted between two and nine times. The chain employs TRBV7-3 and TRBJ2-7; either TRBD1 or TRBD2 may fit D (5 bases each). CDR3 size: 13 residues. Trimming left V 2 bases short and J 6 bases short, with 11 bases between. Looked up from germline, CDR1 is SGHTA and CDR2 is FQGTGA. The CDR3 sequence: CASSLEGFSEQYF. CDR3 in DNA: TGTGCCAGCAGCTTAGAGGGGTTCAGCGAGCAGTACTTC.

The genes are TRBV28 and TRBJ1-5; 9 positions agree with TRBD1. In germline, CDR1 is MDHEN, CDR2 SYDVKM. The CDR3 length is 16 residues. V was pared by 3 bases and J by 7 bases, with 10 bases of the junction left unmatched. Written as DNA, the CDR3 is TGTGCCAGCAGTTTCCTGACAGGGGGTATAGGGCAGCCCCAGCATTTT. Translating it yields CASSFLTGGIGQPQHF.

This clonotype occurred a few times. The chain is built from TRBV6-1 and TRBJ1-1, with a tentative D call TRBD1 (6 bases). Germline loops: CDR1 MNHNS, CDR2 SASEGT. V was trimmed by 4 bases and J by 3 bases, leaving 9 bases between them. The CDR3 consists of 13 residues. CDR3 nucleotides: TGTGCCAGCAGTGCAGGGGACCACACTGAAGCTTTCTTT. Its protein is CASSAGDHTEAFF.

Ten or more counts support this clonotype. This rearrangement joins TRBV15 to TRBJ2-7, with unresolved D. Trimming pared 1 base from V and 5 bases from J, leaving 12 bases between. Germline V gives CDR1 LNHNV, CDR2 YYDKDF (reference sequence). The CDR3 has 14 amino acids. CDR3 DNA: TGTGCCACCAGCAGAGGACGGCCTGTAGACGAGCAGTACGTC. Translation: CATSRGRPVDEQYV.

The chain couples TRBV5-1 to TRBJ2-6, with D uncertain. Trimming removed 3 bases from V and 0 bases from J, with 7 bases in between. The CDR3 has 15 residues. Germline lookup yields CDR1 SGHRS and CDR2 YFSETQ. CDR3 DNA: TGCGCCAGCAGCTCACTGGGCTCTGGGGCCAACGTCCTGACTTTC. Amino acids: CASSSLGSGANVLTF.

Ten or more counts support this clonotype. The chain carries TRBV7-2 and TRBJ2-1; D gene ambiguous. Trimming cost V 1 base and J 9 bases, with 13 bases left between them. The CDR3 spans 14 residues. Germline V gene data show CDR1 as SGHTA and CDR2 as FQGNSA. The CDR3 loop is CASSLGYRVVEQFF. Written as DNA, the CDR3 is TGTGCCAGCAGCTTAGGGTATCGAGTCGTTGAGCAGTTCTTC.

Only a few counts were recorded for this clonotype. The chain recombines TRBV20-1 with TRBJ2-7, with a possible D match to TRBD2 (5 bases). The germline gives CDR1 DFQATT, CDR2 SNEGSKA (reference sequence). The CDR3 extends over 16 amino acids. Trimming pared 5 bases from V and 7 bases from J, leaving 27 bases between. DNA for the CDR3: TGCAGTGCTCCAAAGAGGGCTTCAGTGTCCCAAGAGGAGCAGTACTTC. This codes for CSAPKRASVSQEEQYF.

V is TRBV11-3 and J is TRBJ2-5, with a tentative D call TRBD1 (5 bases). The CDR3 contains 13 residues. Trimming cost V 6 bases and J 2 bases, with 10 bases left between them. In germline, CDR1 is SGHNT, CDR2 YENEEA. CDR3 DNA: TGTGCCAGCAGAGGAGCAGGGCAAGAGACCCAGTACTTC. It yields the protein CASRGAGQETQYF.

This clonotype was detected ten times or more. This chain uses TRBV7-9 with TRBJ2-5; D ambiguous. The germline V gene has CDR1 SEHNR and CDR2 FQNEAQ (reference sequence). The CDR3 loop spans 14 amino acids. The ends were cut back, 0 bases at V and 1 base at J, with 6 bases in the middle. The CDR3 bases are TGTGCCAGCAGCTTAGCCCGACTCCAAGAGACCCAGTACTTC. Protein: CASSLARLQETQYF.

V usage is TRBV7-8 and J usage is TRBJ1-3, with D unclear. V was pared by 2 bases and J by 0 bases, with 14 bases between. The V gene's germline CDR1 is SGHVS and CDR2 FQNEAQ. The length of the CDR3 is 17 residues. The CDR3 sequence: CASSLRPEGYSGNTIYF. The CDR3 DNA follows: TGTGCCAGCAGCTTAAGGCCCGAGGGATACTCTGGAAACACCATATATTTT. The full variable domain, in which reference TRBV7-8 and TRBJ1-3 provide the parts outside the CDR3, is GAGVSQSPRYKVAKRGQDVALRCDPISGHVSLFWYQQALGQGPEFLTYFQNEAQLDKSGLPSDRFFAERPEGSVSTLKIQRTQQEDSAVYLCASSLRPEGYSGNTIYFGEGSWLTVV.

This clonotype was counted at least ten times. The chain recombines TRBV20-1 with TRBJ1-5, with 7 positions matching TRBD1. CDR1 is DFQATT, CDR2 SNEGSKA, per germline (reference sequence). The J segment lost 1 base and the V segment lost 2 bases, leaving 5 bases of the junction unmatched. CDR3 length equals 15 residues. This CDR3 is CSARPGTASNQPQHF. In DNA, the CDR3 is TGCAGTGCTAGACCCGGGACAGCGAGCAATCAGCCCCAGCATTTT.

Many counts were recorded for this clonotype. This sequence joins TRBV4-3 and TRBJ1-4; tentative D call: TRBD1 (5 bases). The germline gives CDR1 LGHNA, CDR2 YSLEER. This CDR3 has 18 amino acids. Trimming stripped 0 bases from V and 6 bases from J, with 20 bases between. The DNA of the CDR3 is TGCGCCAGCAGCCAAGAGGGGGGTCTGGCAGAAGCACATGAAAAACTGTTTTTT. Encoded protein: CASSQEGGLAEAHEKLFF.

This clonotype was found a few times. This chain uses TRBV7-6 with TRBJ1-2; perhaps TRBD1 as D (5 bases). The CDR3 totals 15 residues. Looked up from germline, CDR1 is SGHVS and CDR2 is FNYEAQ. V lost 5 bases and J 4 bases, leaving 17 bases between the germline ends. This CDR3 reads CASSPGAGLAYGYTF. The DNA of the CDR3 is TGTGCCAGCAGCCCCGGGGCCGGCCTAGCCTATGGCTACACCTTC.

The chain joins TRBV3-1 to TRBJ1-1; D is uncertain. The V end lost 1 base, the J end lost 1 base, and 7 bases lay between the germline ends. The germline V gene has CDR1 LGHDT and CDR2 YNNKEL (reference sequence). CDR3 size: 14 residues. The CDR3 sequence: CASSQVYKNTEAFF. The CDR3 bases are TGTGCCAGCAGCCAAGTTTATAAGAACACTGAAGCTTTCTTT.

This clonotype was seen a few times. This chain joins TRBV20-1 and TRBJ2-7, with a weak D call TRBD2 (6 bases). Between the trimmed V and J ends, which lost 4 bases and 0 bases, there was a span of 10 bases. This CDR3 is built from 13 residues. Germline CDR1 and CDR2: DFQATT and SNEGSKA (reference sequence). The CDR3 nucleotides are TGCAGTGCTAACCGCGGGACCTCCTACGAGCAGTACTTC. Translated, it gives CSANRGTSYEQYF.

This clonotype turned up a few times. The chain has TRBV6-1 and TRBJ1-4; D may be TRBD1 (5 bases). The CDR3 has 13 amino acids. Trimming took off 2 bases at V and 8 bases at J, with 9 bases between the two ends. Per germline, CDR1 MNHNS and CDR2 SASEGT. CDR3 nucleotides: TGTGCCAGCAGTGAAAGGGACGCCGAAAAACTGTTTTTT. Translating gives CASSERDAEKLFF.

This clonotype has a count of ten or more. The chain is built from TRBV27 and TRBJ2-5; perhaps TRBD2 as D (7 bases). The CDR3 is made up of 14 amino acids. The germline gives CDR1 MNHEY, CDR2 SMNVEV (reference sequence). V lost 3 bases and J lost 3, with 11 bases in between. CDR3 DNA sequence: TGTGCCAGCAGTTTGGCGGGGGCGGAAGAGACCCAGTACTTC. Its translation is CASSLAGAEETQYF.

In its sample, this clonotype was seen a few times. J is TRBJ1-6 and V is TRBV10-2, with TRBD1 matching 8 bases. The germline V gene has CDR1 WSHSY and CDR2 SAAADI. The CDR3 consists of 16 residues. J lost 4 bases, V lost 6 bases, and 8 bases had no gene match. The CDR3 region has the DNA TGCGCCAGCAGAGAGGACAGGGAGACTTATAATTCACCCCTCCACTTT. It translates to CASREDRETYNSPLHF.